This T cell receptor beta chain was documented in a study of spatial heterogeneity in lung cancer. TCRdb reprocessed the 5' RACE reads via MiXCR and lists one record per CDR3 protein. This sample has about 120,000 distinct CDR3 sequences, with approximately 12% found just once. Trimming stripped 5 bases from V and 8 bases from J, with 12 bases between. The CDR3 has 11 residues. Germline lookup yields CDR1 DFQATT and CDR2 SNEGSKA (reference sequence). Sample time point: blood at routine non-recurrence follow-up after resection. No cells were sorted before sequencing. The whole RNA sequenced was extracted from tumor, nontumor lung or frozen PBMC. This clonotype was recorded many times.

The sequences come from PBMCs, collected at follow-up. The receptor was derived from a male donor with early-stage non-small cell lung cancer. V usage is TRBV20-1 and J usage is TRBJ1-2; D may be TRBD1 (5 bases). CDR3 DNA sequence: TGCAGTGCTTCCAGGGTTCGAGGCTACACCTTC. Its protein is CSASRVRGYTF.